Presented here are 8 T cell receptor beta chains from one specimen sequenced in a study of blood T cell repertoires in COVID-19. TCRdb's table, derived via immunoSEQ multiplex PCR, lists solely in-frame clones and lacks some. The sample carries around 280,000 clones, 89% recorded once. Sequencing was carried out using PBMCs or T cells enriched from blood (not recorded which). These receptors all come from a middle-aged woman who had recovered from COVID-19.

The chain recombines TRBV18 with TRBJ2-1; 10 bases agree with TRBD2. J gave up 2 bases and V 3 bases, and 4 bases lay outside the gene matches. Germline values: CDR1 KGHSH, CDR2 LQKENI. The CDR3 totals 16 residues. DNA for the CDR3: TGTGCCAGCTCACCCCCTAGCGGGAGAGCCTACAATGAGCAGTTCTTC. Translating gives CASSPPSGRAYNEQFF.

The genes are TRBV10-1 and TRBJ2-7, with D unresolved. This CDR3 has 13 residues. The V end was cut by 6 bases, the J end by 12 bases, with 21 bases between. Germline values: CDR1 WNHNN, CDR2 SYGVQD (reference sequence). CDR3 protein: CASSAEEDTRMYF. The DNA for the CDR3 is TGCGCCAGCAGCGCTGAAGAAGATACGAGGATGTACTTC.

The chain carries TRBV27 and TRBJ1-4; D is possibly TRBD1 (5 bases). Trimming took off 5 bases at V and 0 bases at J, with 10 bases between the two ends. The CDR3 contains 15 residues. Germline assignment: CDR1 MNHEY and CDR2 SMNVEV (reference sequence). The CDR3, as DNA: TGTGCCAGCAGTAGACAGTTCTCAACTAATGAAAAACTGTTTTTT. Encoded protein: CASSRQFSTNEKLFF.

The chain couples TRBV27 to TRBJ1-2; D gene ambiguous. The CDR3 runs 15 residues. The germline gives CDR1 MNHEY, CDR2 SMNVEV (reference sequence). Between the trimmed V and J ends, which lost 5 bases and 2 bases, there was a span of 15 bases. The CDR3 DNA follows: TGTGCCAGCAGTCCCGTCGGGGTGGGCAACTATGGCTACACCTTC. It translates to CASSPVGVGNYGYTF.

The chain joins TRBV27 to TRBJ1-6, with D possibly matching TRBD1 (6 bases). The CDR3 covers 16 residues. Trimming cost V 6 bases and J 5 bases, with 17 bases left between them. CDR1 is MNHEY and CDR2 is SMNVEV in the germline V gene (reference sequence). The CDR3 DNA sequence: TGTGCCAGCAGAACGCGGGGGGGCCAAAATAATTCACCCCTCCACTTT. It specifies CASRTRGGQNNSPLHF.

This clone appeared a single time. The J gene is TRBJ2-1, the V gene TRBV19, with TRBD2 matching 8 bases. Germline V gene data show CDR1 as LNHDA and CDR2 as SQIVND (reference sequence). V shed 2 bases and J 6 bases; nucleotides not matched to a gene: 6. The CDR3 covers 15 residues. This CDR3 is CASSITGGPGNEQFF. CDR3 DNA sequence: TGTGCCAGTAGTATAACGGGGGGGCCCGGCAATGAGCAGTTCTTC.

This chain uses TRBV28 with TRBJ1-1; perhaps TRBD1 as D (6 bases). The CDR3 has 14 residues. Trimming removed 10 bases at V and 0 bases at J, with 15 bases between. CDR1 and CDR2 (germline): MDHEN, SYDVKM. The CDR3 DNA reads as TGTGCCACTTACCCTGGGACATTGAACACTGAAGCTTTCTTT. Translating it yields CATYPGTLNTEAFF.

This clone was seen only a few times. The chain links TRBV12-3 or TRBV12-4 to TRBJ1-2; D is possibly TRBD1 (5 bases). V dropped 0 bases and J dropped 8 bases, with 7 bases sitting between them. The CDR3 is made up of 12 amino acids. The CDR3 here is CASSLAGGGYTF. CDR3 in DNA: TGTGCCAGCAGTTTAGCCGGGGGAGGCTACACCTTC.